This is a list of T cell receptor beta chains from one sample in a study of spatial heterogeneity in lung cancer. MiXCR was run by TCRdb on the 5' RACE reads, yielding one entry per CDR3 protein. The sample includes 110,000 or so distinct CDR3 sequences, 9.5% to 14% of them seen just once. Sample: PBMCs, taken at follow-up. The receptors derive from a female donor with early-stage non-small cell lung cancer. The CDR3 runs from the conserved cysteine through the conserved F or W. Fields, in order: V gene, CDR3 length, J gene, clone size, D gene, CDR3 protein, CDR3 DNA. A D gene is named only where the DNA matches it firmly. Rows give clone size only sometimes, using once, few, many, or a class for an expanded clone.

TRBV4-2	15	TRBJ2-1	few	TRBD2	CASSQVIEGLAGKFF	TGTGCCAGCAGCCAAGTGATTGAGGGACTAGCGGGAAAGTTTTTC
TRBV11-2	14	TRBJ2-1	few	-	CASGRTLTYNEQFF	TGTGCCAGCGGCAGAACACTGACCTACAATGAGCAGTTCTTC
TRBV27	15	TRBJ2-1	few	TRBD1	CASSSDRGSYNEQFF	TGTGCCAGCAGTTCCGACAGGGGATCCTACAATGAGCAGTTCTTC
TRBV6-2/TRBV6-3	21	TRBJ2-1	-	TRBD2	CASSYSIAGGLPRLVYNEQFF	TGTGCCAGCAGTTACTCGATAGCGGGAGGGCTTCCCAGACTCGTATACAATGAGCAGTTCTTC
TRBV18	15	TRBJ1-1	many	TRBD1	CASSPTGGSNTEAFF	TGTGCCAGCTCCCCGACAGGGGGTTCGAACACTGAAGCTTTCTTT
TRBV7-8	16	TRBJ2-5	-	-	CASSLALGRHQETQYF	TGTGCCAGCAGCTTAGCGCTGGGCCGCCACCAGGAGACCCAGTACTTC
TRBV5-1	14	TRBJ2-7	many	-	CASSLGQTSYEQYF	TGCGCCAGCAGCTTGGGACAGACCTCCTACGAGCAGTACTTC
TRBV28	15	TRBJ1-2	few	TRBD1	CASSTGQGTNYGYTF	TGTGCCAGCAGTACAGGACAGGGAACCAACTATGGCTACACCTTC
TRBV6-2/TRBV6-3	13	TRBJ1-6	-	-	CASSTNRVSPLHF	TGTGCCAGCAGTACCAACAGGGTTTCACCCCTCCACTTT
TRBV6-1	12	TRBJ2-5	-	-	CASSSRGETQYF	TGTGCCAGCAGCTCCAGGGGAGAGACCCAGTACTTC
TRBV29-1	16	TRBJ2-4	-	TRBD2	CSVEGLAGGIKNIQYF	TGCAGCGTTGAAGGACTAGCGGGAGGAATCAAAAACATTCAGTACTTC
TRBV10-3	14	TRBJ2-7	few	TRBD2	CAIRRTSGRDEQYF	TGTGCCATCAGGAGGACTAGCGGGAGGGACGAGCAGTACTTC
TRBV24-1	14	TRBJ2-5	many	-	CATSDSSPQETQYF	TGTGCCACCAGTGATTCCAGTCCCCAAGAGACCCAGTACTTC
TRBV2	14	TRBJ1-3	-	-	CASSARISGNTIYF	TGTGCCAGCAGTGCAAGGATCTCTGGAAACACCATATATTTT
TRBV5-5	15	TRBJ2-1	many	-	CASSLEQVRGNEQFF	TGTGCCAGCAGCTTGGAACAGGTGAGGGGCAATGAGCAGTTCTTC
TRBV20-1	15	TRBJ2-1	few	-	CSARVAPSPHNEQFF	TGCAGTGCTAGAGTGGCACCTTCTCCCCACAATGAGCAGTTCTTC
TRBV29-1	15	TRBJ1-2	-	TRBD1	CSVTGLGQGNYGYTF	TGCAGCGTTACAGGCCTTGGACAGGGGAACTATGGCTACACCTTC
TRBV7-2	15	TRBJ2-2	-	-	CASRQQLPNTGELFF	TGTGCCAGCAGACAACAGTTACCTAACACCGGGGAGCTGTTTTTT
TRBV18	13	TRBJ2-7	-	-	CASSPTQDYEQYF	TGTGCCAGCTCACCCACCCAGGACTACGAGCAGTACTTC
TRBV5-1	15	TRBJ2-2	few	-	CASSSALTGTGELFF	TGCGCCAGCAGCTCCGCGCTTACGGGCACCGGGGAGCTGTTTTTT
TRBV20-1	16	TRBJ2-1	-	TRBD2	CSAREGRTRKGNEQFF	TGCAGTGCTAGAGAGGGAAGGACTAGGAAAGGCAATGAGCAGTTCTTC
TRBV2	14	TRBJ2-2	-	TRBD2	CASRGLVNTGELFF	TGTGCCAGCAGAGGACTAGTGAACACCGGGGAGCTGTTTTTT
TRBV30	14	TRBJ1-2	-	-	CAWRALEGVDGYTF	TGTGCCTGGAGGGCTTTAGAGGGGGTAGACGGCTACACCTTC
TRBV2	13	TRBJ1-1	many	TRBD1	CASSLQGHTEAFF	TGTGCCAGCAGTTTACAGGGGCACACTGAAGCTTTCTTT
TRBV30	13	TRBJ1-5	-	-	CAWSQGFNQPQHF	TGTGCCTGGAGTCAGGGTTTCAATCAGCCCCAGCATTTT
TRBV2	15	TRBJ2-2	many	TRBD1	CASSRDRRYTGELFF	TGTGCCAGCAGCCGGGACAGGCGGTACACCGGGGAGCTGTTTTTT